The rows below give T cell receptor beta chains drawn from one sample of a study of blood T cell repertoires in COVID-19. Profiled with immunoSEQ multiplex PCR; TCRdb holds only in-frame clones, not every one. The table includes fewer than 180,000 clones, roughly 87% detected once. Material: peripheral blood. The receptors come from a woman aged 55-69 years with active or convalescent COVID-19. Both conserved end residues are part of each CDR3. The D gene is left open where the match is weak. The size entry is marked missing in some rows and otherwise reads once, few, many or a size class.

abundance	d_gene	v_gene	j_gene	CDR3nt	CDR3aa
NA	NA	TRBV2	TRBJ2-5	TGTGCCAGCGGGGACGGGGGTAAAGAGACCCAGTACTTC	CASGDGGKETQYF
medium-sized	NA	TRBV29-1	TRBJ1-1	TGCAGCGTTGAAGGACAGGCCACCACTGAAGCTTTCTTT	CSVEGQATTEAFF
NA	NA	TRBV3-1/TRBV3-2	TRBJ1-5	TGTGCCAGCAGCCAAGGTCTTCAGGTCAATCAGCCCCAGCATTTT	CASSQGLQVNQPQHF
NA	NA	TRBV7-9	TRBJ1-6	TGTGCCAGCGCGTTTGGGGCTTCACCCCTCCACTTT	CASAFGASPLHF
NA	NA	TRBV19	TRBJ1-3	TGTGCCAGTAGTATAGATTTTGGGAGGTCTGGAAACACCATATATTTT	CASSIDFGRSGNTIYF
NA	TRBD2	TRBV2	TRBJ2-4	TGTGCCACCCGGGGGGAGGGAGGGATTCAGTACTTC	CATRGEGGIQYF
NA	TRBD1	TRBV18	TRBJ1-2	TGTGCCAGCTCACCTGGACAGGGCGGCTATGGCTACACCTTC	CASSPGQGGYGYTF
few	TRBD1	TRBV7-9	TRBJ1-6	TGTGCCAGCAGCTTAGACGGGACAGCTCTGTCACCCCTCCACTTT	CASSLDGTALSPLHF
NA	TRBD1	TRBV5-5	TRBJ1-4	TGTGCCAGCGGCCGGGGGGGACAGACAACTAATGAAAAACTGTTTTTT	CASGRGGQTTNEKLFF
NA	TRBD1	TRBV7-9	TRBJ1-1	TGTGCCAGCGGAACAGGGGCCATTAGGGAGAACACTGAAGCTTTCTTT	CASGTGAIRENTEAFF
NA	TRBD1	TRBV11-2	TRBJ1-1	TGTGCCAGCAGCTTGGCATCCGGGACAGGAGCTGAAGCTTTCTTT	CASSLASGTGAEAFF
few	TRBD2	TRBV7-2	TRBJ2-1	TGTGCCAGCAGCTTAGAGTCTAGCGGGGCTTACAATGAGCAGTTCTTC	CASSLESSGAYNEQFF
once	TRBD1	TRBV3-1/TRBV3-2	TRBJ2-1	TGTGCCAGCAGCCAAGGTGGGGACAGGGTCAATGAGCAGTTCTTC	CASSQGGDRVNEQFF
NA	TRBD1	TRBV5-1	TRBJ1-4	TGCGCCAGCAAATTACTGGACAGGTATAATGAAAAACTGTTTTTT	CASKLLDRYNEKLFF
once	TRBD2	TRBV13	TRBJ2-5	TGTGCCAGCACTGTAGGCTGGGGCCCTCTAGCGGGGGGGTCCCACTTC	CASTVGWGPLAGGSHF
NA	NA	TRBV5-1	TRBJ1-1	TGCGCCAGCAGCTTGGTTGGTACAGGGCTAATGAACACTGAAGCTTTCTTT	CASSLVGTGLMNTEAFF
NA	NA	TRBV13	TRBJ1-1	TGTGCCAGCAGCTTTGGGAGTAACACTGAAGCTTTCTTT	CASSFGSNTEAFF
NA	TRBD1	TRBV11-3	TRBJ2-3	TGTGCCAGCAGCTTAGGACAGGGGTTCGATACGCAGTATTTT	CASSLGQGFDTQYF
NA	NA	TRBV5-5	TRBJ2-3	TGTGCCAGCAGCCAGCTGGGACTCTTCACAGATACGCAGTATTTT	CASSQLGLFTDTQYF
NA	NA	TRBV7-8	TRBJ1-1	TGTGCCAGCAGCTTAGAACGGGACACTGAAGCTTTCTTT	CASSLERDTEAFF
NA	NA	TRBV9	TRBJ1-3	TGTGCCAGCAGCGTGGACTTGAACACCATATATTTT	CASSVDLNTIYF
NA	NA	TRBV7-2	TRBJ1-3	TGTGCCAGCAGCCCGCGGACGGGAAACTCTGGAAACACCATATATTTT	CASSPRTGNSGNTIYF
NA	NA	TRBV4-3	TRBJ1-6	TGCGCCAGCAGCCAAGATGCAGGGTTAGAGAATTCACCCCTCCACTTT	CASSQDAGLENSPLHF
NA	NA	TRBV29-1	TRBJ2-2	TGCAGCGTTCAGCCAGGGCCCACGAGCACCGGGGAGCTGTTTTTT	CSVQPGPTSTGELFF
NA	NA	TRBV10-1	TRBJ2-3	TGCGCCAGCAGTGAAGTGGGGGGGCTTGGAGATACGCAGTATTTT	CASSEVGGLGDTQYF
NA	NA	TRBV7-3	TRBJ1-2	TGTGCCGGCAGCTTAAGGGGCGACCGCTATGGCTACACCTTC	CAGSLRGDRYGYTF
once	NA	TRBV7-6	TRBJ1-3	TGTGCCAGCCTAGACAGCTCTGGAAACACCATATATTTT	CASLDSSGNTIYF
NA	NA	TRBV6-5	TRBJ1-2	TGTGCCAGCACCAAGGGGAACTATGGCTACACCTTC	CASTKGNYGYTF
NA	NA	TRBV6-5	TRBJ2-6	TGTGCCAGCAGCCAGACAGGAAGTTTAGGCAACGTCCTGACTTTC	CASSQTGSLGNVLTF
NA	TRBD2	TRBV19	TRBJ2-2	TGTGCCAGTAGCCCGGGACTAGCGGGGGCTACGAACACCGGGGAGCTGTTTTTT	CASSPGLAGATNTGELFF
few	TRBD2	TRBV7-2	TRBJ2-5	TGTGCCAGCAGCGAAGCGGGGCATCAAGAGACCCAGTACTTC	CASSEAGHQETQYF
NA	TRBD1	TRBV19	TRBJ1-2	TGTGCCAGTAGTATAAGGACAGGGGGCGGTGGCTACACCTTC	CASSIRTGGGGYTF
NA	NA	TRBV19	TRBJ1-2	TGTGCCAGTATCCCAACGATCGGACACCTCTATGGCTACACCTTC	CASIPTIGHLYGYTF
once	NA	TRBV5-6	TRBJ2-3	TGTGCCAGCAGCTTGGCCGGGATATCCACAGATACGCAGTATTTT	CASSLAGISTDTQYF
NA	NA	TRBV11-2	TRBJ1-1	TGTGCCAGCAGCCAGGATGGTATCACTGAAGCTTTCTTT	CASSQDGITEAFF
NA	NA	TRBV19	TRBJ1-5	TGTGCCAGTAGTATAGATCCGGGGGGCAATAGCAATCAGCCCCAGCATTTT	CASSIDPGGNSNQPQHF
NA	TRBD1	TRBV10-1	TRBJ2-3	TGCGCCAGCAGTGAGTCCGGGACAGGGGACCTCACAGATACGCAGTATTTT	CASSESGTGDLTDTQYF
once	NA	TRBV19	TRBJ1-4	TGTGCCAGTAGTAACGGGATGACTGTGAATGAAAAACTGTTTTTT	CASSNGMTVNEKLFF
NA	NA	TRBV7-2	TRBJ1-1	TGTGCCAGCAGCCCCGGTCTCCAAAGTCCTGAAGCTTTCTTT	CASSPGLQSPEAFF
NA	NA	TRBV5-5	TRBJ1-6	TGTGCCAGCAGCCCACCGAGCAATTCACCCCTCCACTTT	CASSPPSNSPLHF
NA	NA	TRBV11-2	TRBJ1-4	TGTGCCAGCACCCTTACAGGGTTAGATGAAAAACTGTTTTTT	CASTLTGLDEKLFF
NA	TRBD1	TRBV3-1/TRBV3-2	TRBJ1-4	TGTGCCAACATGAGGACGGGGCAGGGGGCGACTAATGAAAAACTGTTTTTT	CANMRTGQGATNEKLFF
once	TRBD1	TRBV5-4	TRBJ2-7	TGTGCCAGCAGCCCAGGGACAGGATCCTACGAGCAGTACTTC	CASSPGTGSYEQYF
NA	NA	TRBV3-1/TRBV3-2	TRBJ1-5	TGTGCCAGCAGCCAAGGGTTAGGGGGGCCCCAGCATTTT	CASSQGLGGPQHF
NA	TRBD2	TRBV3-1/TRBV3-2	TRBJ2-3	TGTGCCAGCAGCCCCGGACTAGCCCCGATACTGCCGTATACGCAGTATTTT	CASSPGLAPILPYTQYF
NA	TRBD2	TRBV6-1	TRBJ2-3	TGTGCCAGCAGTGAAGCGAGGCGGGGGGGCGATACGCAGTATTTT	CASSEARRGGDTQYF
NA	TRBD1	TRBV11-2	TRBJ1-2	TGTGCCAGCAATACCGGGACAGGGGTCTATGGCTACACCTTC	CASNTGTGVYGYTF
NA	TRBD1	TRBV4-3	TRBJ2-7	TGCGCCAGCAGCCAAGATAGTCGAGACAGGGGGGTCTACGAGCAGTACTTC	CASSQDSRDRGVYEQYF
NA	NA	TRBV2	TRBJ2-7	TGTGCCAGCAGTGAATGGAGGACTTCCTACGAGCAGTACTTC	CASSEWRTSYEQYF
NA	NA	TRBV2	TRBJ1-5	TGTGCCAGCAGTGTGGGGGCCAGAGGCAATCAGCCCCAGCATTTT	CASSVGARGNQPQHF
NA	TRBD1	TRBV13	TRBJ1-2	TGTGCCAGCAGCCTATCCGGGACAGGGGAATATGGCTACACCTTC	CASSLSGTGEYGYTF
NA	TRBD1	TRBV6-5	TRBJ1-5	TGTGCCAGCAGCCAGGACAGGGCGAGTCAGCCCCAGCATTTT	CASSQDRASQPQHF
NA	TRBD1	TRBV27	TRBJ2-7	TGTGCCAGCAGTGCAAACTGGGGACAGACCTACGAGCAGTACTTC	CASSANWGQTYEQYF
NA	NA	TRBV19	TRBJ1-2	TGTGCCAGTAGTATGGGGGGGGACTATGGCTACACCTTC	CASSMGGDYGYTF
NA	TRBD1	TRBV28	TRBJ1-2	TGTGCCACCGGAGCAGGGGGAGATTCTGTCTATGGCTACACCTTC	CATGAGGDSVYGYTF